One sample yielded the 13 T cell receptor beta chains listed below, sequenced in a study of post-analysis software for immune sequencing data. Unique molecular identifiers were built into the TCR beta cDNA libraries. Via MiXCR, TCRdb re-called the PCR reads, giving one row per CDR3 protein. The sample consists of 700,000 to 800,000 distinct CDR3 sequences, roughly 27% of them appearing once. The study's findings and limits: About 5 TRBV segments occurring more often in patients than controls included TRBV5-6, TRBV5-1 and TRBV20-1.

Their antigen targets remain unknown. Sequenced input: blood. These receptors were collected from a girl under 18 with multiple sclerosis.

This clonotype occurred a few times. The rearrangement uses TRBV7-6 and TRBJ1-2, with TRBD1 identical over 8 bases. CDR3 size: 17 residues. Germline trimming cut 1 base from V and 7 bases from J; bases unmatched to any gene: 14. Germline loops: CDR1 SGHVS, CDR2 FNYEAQ. The CDR3 is CASSLESGQVPGSGYTF. DNA of the CDR3: TGTGCCAGCAGCTTAGAATCGGGACAGGTCCCCGGGAGTGGCTACACCTTC. Supplemented by reference TRBV7-6 and TRBJ1-2, the full variable domain reads GAGVSQSPRYKVTKRGQDVALRCDPISGHVSLYWYRQALGQGPEFLTYFNYEAQQDKSGLPNDRFSAERPEGSISTLTIQRTEQRDSAMYRCASSLESGQVPGSGYTFGSGTRLTVV.

This clonotype has only one observation. The rearrangement links TRBV20-1 to TRBJ2-3, with D perhaps TRBD2 (5 bases). Trimming removed 1 base from V and 0 bases from J, with 11 bases in between. Germline CDR1 DFQATT, CDR2 SNEGSKA (reference sequence). This CDR3 is 15 amino acids long. The CDR3 nucleotides read TGCAGTGCTAGAGTCTTCCAGCGGAGCACAGATACGCAGTATTTT. It yields the protein CSARVFQRSTDTQYF.

On this clonotype itself: A much more abundant neighbour one base away suggests this may be a read error. J is TRBJ2-3 and V is TRBV5-1; 8 positions agree with TRBD2. Germline CDR1 SGHRS, CDR2 YFSETQ. V lost 8 bases, J lost 3 bases, and 11 bases stayed unmatched. This CDR3 spans 15 amino acids. The CDR3 reads CARTFSGSSTDTQYF. Here the CDR3 DNA reads TGCGCCAGGACGTTCAGCGGGAGTTCAACAGATACGCAGTATTTT. Using reference TRBV5-1 and TRBJ2-3 for the parts outside the CDR3, the full variable domain is KAGVTQTPRYLIKTRGQQVTLSCSPISGHRSVSWYQQTPGQGLQFLFEYFSETQRNKGNFPGRFSGRQFSNSRSEMNVSTLELGDSALYLCARTFSGSSTDTQYFGPGTRLTVL.

This sequence joins TRBV28 and TRBJ1-2; D may be TRBD1 (5 bases). The ends were cut back, 6 bases at V and 4 bases at J, with 15 bases in the middle. Looked up from germline, CDR1 is MDHEN and CDR2 is SYDVKM. The CDR3 runs 14 residues. CDR3: CASSRIYTGYGYTF. For the CDR3, the DNA is TGTGCCAGCAGCCGTATCTATACAGGCTATGGCTACACCTTC.

This clonotype was seen a handful of times. The chain employs TRBV3-1 and TRBJ2-4; 11 positions match TRBD2. Trimming took 0 bases from V and 0 from J; bases not matched to a gene: 13. Germline V gene lookup returns CDR1 LGHDT and CDR2 YNNKEL (reference sequence). The CDR3 is made up of 21 amino acids. For the CDR3, the DNA is TGTGCCAGCAGCCAAGATGGTAGCGGGGGGGCCGAACGTTTAGCCAAAAACATTCAGTACTTC. Translated, it gives CASSQDGSGGAERLAKNIQYF.

V and J are TRBV5-1 and TRBJ1-2, with TRBD1 as a possible D gene (5 bases). CDR1 and CDR2 (germline): SGHRS, YFSETQ. The V end was cut by 2 bases, the J end by 6 bases, with 11 bases between. The CDR3 runs to 13 residues. Here the CDR3 reads CASSFGGEHGYTF. DNA of the CDR3: TGCGCCAGCAGCTTCGGAGGGGAACATGGCTACACCTTC.

With regard to this clonotype: A junction end diverges from the germline sequence, so it may reflect a read error. V usage is TRBV7-2 and J usage is TRBJ2-1, with 7 bases that match TRBD2. Germline V CDR1 and CDR2: SGHTA, FQGNSA. This CDR3 region has 15 residues. CDR3 DNA sequence: TGTGTCAGCAACGCCAGGCTAGCGGTATACAATGAGCAGTTCTTC. Translation gives CVSNARLAVYNEQFF.

This chain connects TRBV5-1 to TRBJ2-1; 10 bases are shared with TRBD2. The J segment lost 6 bases and the V segment lost 6 bases, leaving 12 bases of the junction unmatched. This CDR3 contains 16 residues. Per the germline V gene, CDR1 is SGHRS and CDR2 is YFSETQ. For the CDR3, the DNA is TGCGCCAGCAACTTACAACTCCTAGCGGGAGCCAATGAGCAGTTCTTC. Protein product: CASNLQLLAGANEQFF.

The rearrangement joins TRBV6-2 or TRBV6-3 to TRBJ2-1; D may correspond to TRBD1 or TRBD2 (5 bases each). Trimming removed 2 bases at V and 7 bases at J, with 12 bases between. The CDR3 sequence is 14 residues long. Germline loops: CDR1 MNHEY, CDR2 SVGEGT. The CDR3 loop is CASSYRDGRNEQFF. Written as DNA, the CDR3 is TGTGCCAGCAGTTACCGGGACGGTCGGAATGAGCAGTTCTTC.

The chain couples TRBV18 to TRBJ2-7; D is possibly TRBD2 (5 bases). Trimming cost V 3 bases and J 10 bases, with 19 bases left between them. This CDR3 contains 14 residues. Germline values: CDR1 KGHSH, CDR2 LQKENI. The CDR3 DNA follows: TGTGCCAGCTCACCGCCCGGGGTCCAGCGGTCCCAGTACTTC. Protein product: CASSPPGVQRSQYF.

The sample holds many counts of this clonotype. The chain couples TRBV4-3 to TRBJ2-7, with no clear D. The V and J ends lost 5 bases and 7 bases respectively, with 21 bases between them. The CDR3 extends over 15 amino acids. The germline gives CDR1 LGHNA, CDR2 YSLEER. The CDR3 here is CASSATRRLPGEQYF. The CDR3 DNA follows: TGCGCCAGCAGCGCAACCCGCCGCCTGCCTGGAGAGCAGTACTTC.

This clonotype was seen a handful of times. The chain couples TRBV4-2 to TRBJ2-4, with no clear D. This CDR3 has 14 amino acids. From germline, CDR1 is LGHNA and CDR2 YNFKEQ. V was shortened by 1 base and J by 5 bases, with 9 bases between the two germline ends. CDR3 in amino acids: CASSQVLSENIQYF. The CDR3 region has the DNA TGTGCCAGCAGCCAAGTTCTATCGGAAAACATTCAGTACTTC.

This clonotype appeared a few times. This chain joins TRBV19 and TRBJ1-1; D unresolved. V lost 4 bases and J lost 1, with 7 bases in between. CDR3 length equals 13 residues. Germline V gene lookup returns CDR1 LNHDA and CDR2 SQIVND (reference sequence). The CDR3 DNA reads as TGTGCCAGTAGTACCAGAACGAACACTGAAGCTTTCTTT. This gives the protein CASSTRTNTEAFF.